This record looks at one T cell receptor beta chain sequence and its context. The entry originates in a study of blood T cell repertoires in COVID-19. TCRdb's table, derived via immunoSEQ multiplex PCR, lists solely in-frame clones and lacks some. Of some 220,000 clones in the sample, around three quarters were seen once. Per germline, CDR1 SNHLY and CDR2 FYNNEI. V was clipped by 4 bases and J by 7 bases; unmatched bases: 9. There are 14 residues in the CDR3. What was sequenced was peripheral blood. The origin of this receptor is a woman in her sixties or seventies with acute or convalescent COVID-19. The chain uses TRBV2 and TRBJ1-2; 7 nucleotides match TRBD1. This chain's CDR3 is CASSGGDSAGGYTF. In nucleotides, the CDR3 is TGTGCCAGCAGTGGGGGGGACAGCGCCGGTGGCTACACCTTC.